Below are 10 T cell receptor beta chains sequenced from a single sample in a study of response to subunit inactivated influenza vaccine. TCRdb passed the RT-PCR reads through MiXCR, listing each CDR3 protein once. The sample shows some 480,000 distinct CDR3 sequences, around 9.9% of them seen only once. The sequenced sample was PBMCs from blood, obtained roughly 47 days after vaccination. Receptor source: a man aged 45 to 65 who received an inactivated influenza vaccine.

This clonotype has a count of ten or more. The chain couples TRBV14 to TRBJ2-7; D gene ambiguous. The CDR3 loop spans 13 amino acids. From germline, CDR1 is SGHDN and CDR2 FVKESK. Trimming left V 0 bases short and J 5 bases short, with 8 bases between. CDR3 sequence (DNA): TGTGCCAGCAGCCAAGATTGGTTCAACGAGCAGTACTTC. Protein sequence: CASSQDWFNEQYF.

The chain joins TRBV9 to TRBJ2-2; the D gene is possibly TRBD2 (5 bases). The CDR3 consists of 13 residues. V dropped 3 bases and J dropped 9 bases, with 12 bases sitting between them. Germline CDR1 SGDLS, CDR2 YYNGEE. For the CDR3, the DNA is TGTGCCAGCAGCGCTCTGAGGGCCCGGGAGCTGTTTTTT. Its translation: CASSALRARELFF.

This clonotype has more than one count but fewer than ten. The chain has TRBV13 and TRBJ1-1; TRBD1 might be the D (5 bases). The CDR3 is 15 amino acids. V gave up 4 bases and J gave up 6 bases, with 18 bases separating them. Looked up from germline, CDR1 is PRHDT and CDR2 is FYEKMQ (reference sequence). CDR3 sequence reads: CASSSRTSMGAEAFF. The CDR3 bases are TGTGCCAGCAGCTCCCGGACCTCCATGGGGGCTGAAGCTTTCTTT.

This clonotype was picked up a small number of times. The V gene is TRBV7-9, the J gene TRBJ2-7; 9 bases line up with TRBD1. Germline CDR1 SEHNR, CDR2 FQNEAQ (reference sequence). Unmatched junction bases numbered 12, after V lost 5 bases and J lost 7 bases. This CDR3 spans 15 amino acids. The CDR3 sequence: CASSDPGQGIWEQYF. The CDR3 DNA follows: TGTGCCAGCAGCGACCCGGGACAGGGAATCTGGGAGCAGTACTTC.

This clonotype was observed a few times. The chain carries TRBV4-3 and TRBJ2-7; TRBD2 matches 10 bases. The CDR3 consists of 16 residues. The germline V gene encodes CDR1 LGHNA and CDR2 YSLEER. Losses at the gene ends were 0 bases for V and 3 bases for J; bases not matched to a gene: 5. The CDR3 loop is CASSQDLGLADYEQYF. CDR3 in DNA: TGCGCCAGCAGCCAAGACTTAGGACTAGCGGACTACGAGCAGTACTTC.

The rearrangement joins TRBV11-2 to TRBJ2-1; 9 nucleotides agree with TRBD2. Germline V CDR1 and CDR2: SGHAT, FQNNGV. There are 15 residues in the CDR3. The trim removed 7 bases at V and 5 bases at J, leaving 9 bases unmatched. CDR3 region: CASKLEGLANNEQFF. The CDR3 nucleotides are TGTGCCAGCAAGTTGGAGGGACTAGCCAACAATGAGCAGTTCTTC.

The chain joins TRBV6-2 or TRBV6-3 to TRBJ2-7; perhaps TRBD1 as D (6 bases). The V gene's germline CDR1 is MNHEY and CDR2 SVGEGT. V was cut by 2 bases and J by 4 bases, with 9 bases left in between. The CDR3 loop spans 13 amino acids. The CDR3 loop reads CASSYTGRYEQYF. The CDR3 DNA sequence: TGTGCCAGCAGTTACACAGGGCGGTACGAGCAGTACTTC.

This clonotype was counted a few times. The V gene is TRBV10-3, the J gene TRBJ2-3; TRBD2 agrees at 8 bases. CDR1 is ENHRY and CDR2 is SYGVKD in the germline V gene. The CDR3 extends over 19 amino acids. With V trimmed by 2 bases and J by 6 bases, 19 bases remained unmatched. The CDR3 nucleotides are TGTGCCATCAGTGAGAAGGTTCAGGTAGCGGGATCCCCTCGGGATACGCAGTATTTT. Its protein product is CAISEKVQVAGSPRDTQYF.

This clonotype was seen more than once but under ten times. This sequence joins TRBV5-1 and TRBJ2-1; 9 bases fit TRBD1. The trim removed 5 bases at V and 9 bases at J, leaving 12 bases unmatched. CDR3 length equals 15 residues. Germline V gives CDR1 SGHRS, CDR2 YFSETQ. CDR3: CASSRTGTGNVEQFF. The CDR3 DNA sequence: TGCGCCAGCAGTCGAACCGGGACAGGGAACGTTGAGCAGTTCTTC. Combining the CDR3 with reference TRBV5-1 and TRBJ2-1 gives the whole variable domain KAGVTQTPRYLIKTRGQQVTLSCSPISGHRSVSWYQQTPGQGLQFLFEYFSETQRNKGNFPGRFSGRQFSNSRSEMNVSTLELGDSALYLCASSRTGTGNVEQFFGPGTRLTVL.

This clonotype turned up a few times. The rearrangement uses TRBV5-1 and TRBJ2-3; D gene uncertain. V was clipped by 0 bases and J by 3 bases, with 11 bases between them. This CDR3 is built from 15 residues. Per germline, CDR1 SGHRS and CDR2 YFSETQ. The CDR3 reads CASSLAIRRTDTQYF. The CDR3 bases are TGCGCCAGCAGCTTGGCCATTAGGCGAACAGATACGCAGTATTTT.